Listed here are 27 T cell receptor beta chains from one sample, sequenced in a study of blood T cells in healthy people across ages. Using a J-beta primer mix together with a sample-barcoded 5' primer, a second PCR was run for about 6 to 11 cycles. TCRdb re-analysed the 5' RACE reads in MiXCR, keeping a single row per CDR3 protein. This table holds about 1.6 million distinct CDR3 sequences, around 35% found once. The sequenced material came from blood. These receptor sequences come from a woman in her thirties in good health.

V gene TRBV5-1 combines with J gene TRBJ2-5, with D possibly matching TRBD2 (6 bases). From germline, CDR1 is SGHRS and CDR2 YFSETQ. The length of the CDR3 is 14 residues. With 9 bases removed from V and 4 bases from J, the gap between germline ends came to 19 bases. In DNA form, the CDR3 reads TGCGCCAACCCTCGCCGGGAGCTTAGAGAGACCCAGTACTTC. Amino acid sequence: CANPRRELRETQYF.

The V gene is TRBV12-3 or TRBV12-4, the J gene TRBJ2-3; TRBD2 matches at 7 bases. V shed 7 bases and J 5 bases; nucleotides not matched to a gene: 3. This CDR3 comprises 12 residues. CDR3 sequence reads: CASTSSGDTQYF. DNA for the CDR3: TGTGCCAGCACCTCTAGCGGAGATACGCAGTATTTT.

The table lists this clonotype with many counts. The CDR3 nucleotides read TGCAGCGCTACCCACGGAGGGGACTACGAGCAGTACTTC. Translated, it gives CSATHGGDYEQYF. The V gene is TRBV29-1, the J gene TRBJ2-7; D is perhaps TRBD2 (6 bases). Germline loops: CDR1 SQVTM, CDR2 ANQGSEA. This CDR3 has 13 residues. V was clipped by 7 bases and J by 3 bases, with 16 bases between them.

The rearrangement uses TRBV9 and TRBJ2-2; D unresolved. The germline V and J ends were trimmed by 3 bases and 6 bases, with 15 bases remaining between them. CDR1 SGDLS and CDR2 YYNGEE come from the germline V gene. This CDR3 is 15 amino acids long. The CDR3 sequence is CASSAQPESAGELFF. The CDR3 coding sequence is TGTGCCAGCAGCGCTCAACCGGAGAGCGCCGGGGAGCTGTTTTTT.

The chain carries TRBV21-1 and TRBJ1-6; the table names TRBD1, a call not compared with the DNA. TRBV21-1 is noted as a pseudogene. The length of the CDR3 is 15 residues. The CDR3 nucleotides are TGTGCCAGCAGCAACCCCCCACCCAGGAGTTCACCCCTCCACTTT. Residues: CASSNPPPRSSPLHF.

The CDR3 reads CASSQASLVRDRGSLTYEQYF. CDR3 coding DNA: TGCGCCAGCAGCCAAGCATCCTTGGTCCGGGACAGGGGGTCGTTAACCTACGAGCAGTACTTC. The chain joins TRBV4-1 to TRBJ2-7; 11 bases are a match to TRBD1. V was clipped by 1 base and J by 2 bases; unmatched bases: 19. This CDR3 contains 21 residues. The V gene's germline CDR1 is MGHRA and CDR2 YSYEKL.

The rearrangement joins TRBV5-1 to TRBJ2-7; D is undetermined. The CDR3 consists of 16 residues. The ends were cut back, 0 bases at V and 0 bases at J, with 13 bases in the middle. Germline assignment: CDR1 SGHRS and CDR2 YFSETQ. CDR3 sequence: CASSLGRQTSSYEQYF. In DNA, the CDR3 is TGCGCCAGCAGCTTGGGTCGGCAGACCAGCTCCTACGAGCAGTACTTC. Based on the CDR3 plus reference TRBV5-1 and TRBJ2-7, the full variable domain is KAGVTQTPRYLIKTRGQQVTLSCSPISGHRSVSWYQQTPGQGLQFLFEYFSETQRNKGNFPGRFSGRQFSNSRSEMNVSTLELGDSALYLCASSLGRQTSSYEQYFGPGTRLTVT.

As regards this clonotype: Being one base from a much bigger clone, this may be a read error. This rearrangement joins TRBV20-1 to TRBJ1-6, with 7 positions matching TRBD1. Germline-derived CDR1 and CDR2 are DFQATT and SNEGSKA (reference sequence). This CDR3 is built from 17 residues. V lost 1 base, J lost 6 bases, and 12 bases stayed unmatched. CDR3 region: CSARVGTEGNGNSPLHF. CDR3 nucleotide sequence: TGCAGTGCTAGAGTCGGGACAGAGGGAAATGGTAATTCACCCCTCCACTTT.

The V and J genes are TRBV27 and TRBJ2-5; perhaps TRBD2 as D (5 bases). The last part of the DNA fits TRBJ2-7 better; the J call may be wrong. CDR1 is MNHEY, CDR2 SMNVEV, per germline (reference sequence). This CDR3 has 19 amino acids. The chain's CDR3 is CASSLSKHGYDGVSYEQYF. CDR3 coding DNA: TGTGCCAGCAGTTTATCGAAGCACGGGTACGACGGGGTCTCCTACGAGCAGTACTTC.

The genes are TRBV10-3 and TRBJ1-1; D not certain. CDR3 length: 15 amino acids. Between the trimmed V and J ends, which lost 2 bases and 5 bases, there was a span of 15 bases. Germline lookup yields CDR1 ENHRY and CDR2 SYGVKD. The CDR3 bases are TGTGCCATCAGTGAGAAGCGGGTGGAAAAAACTGAAGCTTTCTTT. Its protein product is CAISEKRVEKTEAFF.

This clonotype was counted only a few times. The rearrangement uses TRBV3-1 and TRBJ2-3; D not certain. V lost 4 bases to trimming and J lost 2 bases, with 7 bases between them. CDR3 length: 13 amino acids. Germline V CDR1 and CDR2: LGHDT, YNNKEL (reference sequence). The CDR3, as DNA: TGTGCCAGCAGCCGAGAGTACACAGATACGCAGTATTTT. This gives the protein CASSREYTDTQYF.

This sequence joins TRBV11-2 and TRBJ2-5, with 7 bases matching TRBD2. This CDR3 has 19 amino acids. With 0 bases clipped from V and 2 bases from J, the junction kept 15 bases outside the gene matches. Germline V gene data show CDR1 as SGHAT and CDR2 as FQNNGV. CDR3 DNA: TGTGCCAGCAGCTTAGATCACTTAGGGCGGGGGAGATCTCAAGAGACCCAGTACTTC. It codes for CASSLDHLGRGRSQETQYF.

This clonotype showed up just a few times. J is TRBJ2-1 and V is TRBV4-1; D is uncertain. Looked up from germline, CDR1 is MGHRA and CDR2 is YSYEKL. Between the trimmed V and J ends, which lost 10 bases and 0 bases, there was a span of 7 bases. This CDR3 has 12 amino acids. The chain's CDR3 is CANWTSYNEQFF. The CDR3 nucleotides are TGCGCCAATTGGACCTCCTACAATGAGCAGTTCTTC.

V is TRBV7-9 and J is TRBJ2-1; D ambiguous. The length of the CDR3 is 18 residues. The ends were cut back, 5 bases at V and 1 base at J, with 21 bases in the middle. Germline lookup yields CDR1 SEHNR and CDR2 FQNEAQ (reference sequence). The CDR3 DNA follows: TGTGCCAGCAGCCCTGGTCCCTTTGGGAAACATTCCTACAATGAGCAGTTCTTC. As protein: CASSPGPFGKHSYNEQFF.

The CDR3 nucleotides are TGTGCCAGCAGTGAAACACGTGAGGGGAGTGGGGCCAACGTCCTGACTTTC. This translates into CASSETREGSGANVLTF. This chain joins TRBV2 and TRBJ2-6; D may match TRBD1 or TRBD2 (5 bases each). Germline V gives CDR1 SNHLY, CDR2 FYNNEI. Trimming stripped 2 bases from V and 3 bases from J, with 14 bases between. The CDR3 is 17 residues long.

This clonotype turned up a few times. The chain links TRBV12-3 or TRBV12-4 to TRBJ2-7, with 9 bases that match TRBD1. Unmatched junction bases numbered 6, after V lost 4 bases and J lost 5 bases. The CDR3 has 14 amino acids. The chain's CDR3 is CASSSGQGIDEQYF. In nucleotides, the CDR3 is TGTGCCAGCAGTTCCGGACAGGGGATCGACGAGCAGTACTTC.

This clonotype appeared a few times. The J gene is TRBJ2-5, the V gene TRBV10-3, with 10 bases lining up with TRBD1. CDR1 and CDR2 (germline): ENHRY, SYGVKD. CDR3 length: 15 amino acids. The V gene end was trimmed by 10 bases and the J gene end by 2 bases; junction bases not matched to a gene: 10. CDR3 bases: TGTGCCACCTCCGGGACAGGGGCGTTTCAAGAGACCCAGTACTTC. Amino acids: CATSGTGAFQETQYF.

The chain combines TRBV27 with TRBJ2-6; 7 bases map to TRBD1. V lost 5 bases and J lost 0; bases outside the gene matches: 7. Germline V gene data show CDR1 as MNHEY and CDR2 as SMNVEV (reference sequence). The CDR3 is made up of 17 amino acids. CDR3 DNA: TGTGCCAGCAGTCCGGGACAGAGGAACTCTGGGGCCAACGTCCTGACTTTC. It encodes CASSPGQRNSGANVLTF.

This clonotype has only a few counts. The CDR3 sequence is CASRPPGRSFYEQYF. CDR3 bases: TGTGCCAGCAGACCTCCGGGACGGAGCTTCTACGAGCAGTACTTC. The gene calls are TRBV28 and TRBJ2-7; D tentatively reads TRBD1 or TRBD2 (5 bases each). V was shortened by 6 bases and J by 3 bases, with 18 bases between the two germline ends. Germline V gives CDR1 MDHEN, CDR2 SYDVKM. The CDR3 is 15 residues long.

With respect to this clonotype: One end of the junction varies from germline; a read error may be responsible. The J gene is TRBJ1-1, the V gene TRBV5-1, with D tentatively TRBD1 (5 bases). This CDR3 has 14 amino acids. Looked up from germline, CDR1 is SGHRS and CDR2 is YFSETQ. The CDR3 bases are TGCGTCAGCAGCGAGACAGAAGATCACACTGAAGCTTTCTTT. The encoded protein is CVSSETEDHTEAFF.

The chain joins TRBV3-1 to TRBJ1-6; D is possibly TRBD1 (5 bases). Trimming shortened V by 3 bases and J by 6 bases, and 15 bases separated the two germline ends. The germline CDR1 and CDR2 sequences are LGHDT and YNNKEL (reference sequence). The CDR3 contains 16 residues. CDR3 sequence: CASSQAPSGGNSPLHF. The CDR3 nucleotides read TGTGCCAGCAGCCAGGCCCCGTCCGGGGGTAATTCACCCCTCCACTTT. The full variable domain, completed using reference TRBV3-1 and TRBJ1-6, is DTAVSQTPKYLVTQMGNDKSIKCEQNLGHDTMYWYKQDSKKFLKIMFSYNNKELIINETVPNRFSPKSPDKAHLNLHINSLELGDSAVYFCASSQAPSGGNSPLHFGNGTRLTVT.

The CDR3 sequence is CASSFQGNIQYF. In nucleotides, the CDR3 is TGTGCCAGCAGCTTCCAGGGGAACATTCAGTACTTC. The V and J genes are TRBV7-9 and TRBJ2-4; D possibly corresponds to TRBD1 (6 bases). CDR3 size: 12 residues. The germline CDR1 and CDR2 sequences are SEHNR and FQNEAQ (reference sequence). V was shortened by 3 bases and J by 7 bases, with 7 bases between the two germline ends.

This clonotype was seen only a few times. CDR3 in DNA: TGCAGTGCTAGAGCCCGGCTAGCGGGGGGGCCACTCTACAATGAGCAGTTCTTC. Its translation: CSARARLAGGPLYNEQFF. J is TRBJ2-1 and V is TRBV20-1, with 12 bases lining up with TRBD2. Germline-derived CDR1 and CDR2 are DFQATT and SNEGSKA (reference sequence). CDR3 length: 18 residues. V was clipped by 1 base and J by 3 bases; unmatched bases: 10.

The CDR3: CASSVGSRREGSNEQFF. The CDR3 region has the DNA TGTGCCAGCAGCGTAGGGTCTAGGCGGGAGGGGTCGAATGAGCAGTTCTTC. The chain is built from TRBV9 and TRBJ2-1, with TRBD2 matching 9 bases. Unmatched junction bases numbered 11, after V lost 0 bases and J lost 7 bases. CDR1 and CDR2 from the germline V gene are SGDLS and YYNGEE. The CDR3 extends over 17 amino acids.

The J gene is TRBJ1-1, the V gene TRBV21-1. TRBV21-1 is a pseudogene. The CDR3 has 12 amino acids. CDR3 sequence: CASKNRGTEAFF. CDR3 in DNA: TGTGCCAGCAAAAATAGAGGCACTGAAGCTTTCTTT.

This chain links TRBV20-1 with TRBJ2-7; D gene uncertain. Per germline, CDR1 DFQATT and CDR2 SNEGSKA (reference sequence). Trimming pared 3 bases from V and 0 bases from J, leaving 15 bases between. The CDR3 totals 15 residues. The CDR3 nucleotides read TGCAGTGCTAGTAGGGCGAGAGGTACCTCCTACGAGCAGTACTTC. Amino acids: CSASRARGTSYEQYF.

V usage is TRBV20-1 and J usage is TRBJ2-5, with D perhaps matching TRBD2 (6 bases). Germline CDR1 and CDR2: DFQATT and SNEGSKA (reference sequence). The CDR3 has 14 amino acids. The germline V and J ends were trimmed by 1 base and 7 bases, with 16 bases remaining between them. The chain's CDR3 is CSARVWASEATQYF. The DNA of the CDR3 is TGCAGTGCTAGAGTCTGGGCTAGCGAGGCGACCCAGTACTTC.